These 28 T cell receptor beta chains were all obtained from the same sample, sequenced in a study of blood T cell repertoires in COVID-19. This table comes from immunoSEQ multiplex PCR, and its TCRdb copy is limited to in-frame clones, with some not included. The sample records some 190,000 clones, about 76% being singletons. Specimen: peripheral blood. The source of these receptors is a woman aged 45-59 years with active or convalescent COVID-19.

V gene TRBV19 combines with J gene TRBJ2-4; the match to TRBD2 covers 10 bases. The V segment lost 5 bases and the J segment 9 bases; nucleotides outside the gene matches: 13. Germline CDR1 is LNHDA and CDR2 is SQIVND (reference sequence). This CDR3 comprises 16 residues. CDR3 coding DNA: TGTGCCAGTAGTCCCATTGCTAGCGGGGGTCTGGGCATTCAGTACTTC. Translating it yields CASSPIASGGLGIQYF. Supplemented by reference TRBV19 and TRBJ2-4, the full variable domain reads DGGITQSPKYLFRKEGQNVTLSCEQNLNHDAMYWYRQDPGQGLRLIYYSQIVNDFQKGDIAEGYSVSREKKESFPLTVTSAQKNPTAFYLCASSPIASGGLGIQYFGAGTRLSVL.

The chain uses TRBV7-6 and TRBJ2-1, with D unclear. Germline CDR1 reads SGHVS; CDR2 reads FNYEAQ. The CDR3 runs to 16 residues. Trimming removed 2 bases at V and 2 bases at J, with 13 bases between. The CDR3 reads CASSLQISHPYNEQFF. In nucleotides, the CDR3 is TGTGCCAGCAGCTTACAGATTAGCCACCCCTACAATGAGCAGTTCTTC. The full variable domain, rest sourced from reference TRBV7-6 and TRBJ2-1, is GAGVSQSPRYKVTKRGQDVALRCDPISGHVSLYWYRQALGQGPEFLTYFNYEAQQDKSGLPNDRFSAERPEGSISTLTIQRTEQRDSAMYRCASSLQISHPYNEQFFGPGTRLTVL.

Concerning this clone itself: Other DNA variants within this sample encode the same CDR3. The J gene is TRBJ2-2, the V gene TRBV6-5, with a weak D call TRBD1 (6 bases). Trimming left V 8 bases short and J 0 bases short, with 7 bases between. The CDR3 totals 13 residues. Germline CDR1 is MNHEY and CDR2 is SVGAGI. CDR3 protein: CASRDTNTGELFF. CDR3 sequence (DNA): TGTGCCAGCCGGGACACGAACACCGGGGAGCTGTTTTTT.

This chain connects TRBV6-6 to TRBJ2-3; D is perhaps TRBD2 (5 bases). Germline CDR1 is MNHNY and CDR2 is SVGAGI (reference sequence). This CDR3 is built from 16 residues. The V and J ends lost 7 bases and 2 bases respectively, with 19 bases between them. The CDR3 sequence: CASTVPLAGPTDTQYF. The CDR3 bases are TGTGCCAGCACTGTGCCCCTGGCGGGCCCCACAGATACGCAGTATTTT.

This clone has a single count. The rearrangement links TRBV29-1 to TRBJ1-3; D not resolved. The CDR3 totals 13 residues. Trimming shortened V by 4 bases and J by 3 bases, and 10 bases separated the two germline ends. From germline, CDR1 is SQVTM and CDR2 ANQGSEA. The DNA of the CDR3 is TGCAGCGTTGTGTCCTATTATGGAAACACCATATATTTT. It translates to CSVVSYYGNTIYF.

This chain uses TRBV19 with TRBJ1-4; 7 positions agree with TRBD1. The V and J ends lost 5 bases and 9 bases, in that order; junction bases with no gene match: 18. The CDR3 sequence is 17 residues long. Germline CDR1 reads LNHDA; CDR2 reads SQIVND (reference sequence). CDR3 in amino acids: CASSPDRESGIGKKLFF. Here the CDR3 DNA reads TGTGCCAGTAGTCCCGACAGGGAATCGGGGATAGGGAAAAAACTGTTTTTT.

The genes are TRBV19 and TRBJ1-4, with D maybe TRBD1 (5 bases). The CDR3 is 15 residues long. V gave up 0 bases and J gave up 7 bases, with 12 bases separating them. Germline V gene sequence: CDR1 LNHDA, CDR2 SQIVND (reference sequence). The CDR3 is CASSIEGASSEKLFF. CDR3 bases: TGTGCCAGTAGTATAGAAGGGGCTAGTAGTGAAAAACTGTTTTTT.

The J gene is TRBJ2-3, the V gene TRBV3-1 (or the pseudogene TRBV3-2); 13 bases are a match to TRBD2. CDR3 length equals 18 residues. V gave up 2 bases and J gave up 2 bases; unmatched junction bases: 7. Germline V lookup: CDR1 LGHDT, CDR2 YNNKEL (reference sequence). CDR3 loop: CASSQNRGTSGDTDTQYF. The DNA of the CDR3 is TGTGCCAGCAGCCAAAACCGCGGGACTAGCGGGGACACAGATACGCAGTATTTT.

This clone was detected once. V is TRBV2 and J is TRBJ2-1, with TRBD1 matching over 9 bases. The V segment lost 6 bases and the J segment 3 bases; nucleotides outside the gene matches: 9. Germline-derived CDR1 and CDR2 are SNHLY and FYNNEI. This CDR3 spans 16 amino acids. The CDR3 region has the DNA TGTGCCAGCAGACGGACCGGGACAGGGCTCTACAATGAGCAGTTCTTC. Translating gives CASRRTGTGLYNEQFF.

This clone was seen only a few times. The rearrangement uses TRBV28 and TRBJ1-3; D not resolved. This CDR3 region has 14 residues. Deletions cut 0 bases from V and 3 bases from J, with 6 bases between. Germline CDR1 reads MDHEN; CDR2 reads SYDVKM. The CDR3 DNA reads TGTGCCAGCAGTTTATGGGCAAATGGAAACACCATATATTTT. Translation gives CASSLWANGNTIYF.

The genes are TRBV5-1 and TRBJ2-7; 13 bases line up with TRBD2. Trimming cost V 4 bases and J 4 bases; bases outside gene matches: 5. Germline loops: CDR1 SGHRS, CDR2 YFSETQ. CDR3 length equals 15 residues. The CDR3 here is CASSGTSGISYEQYF. CDR3 nucleotide sequence: TGCGCCAGCAGCGGGACTAGCGGGATCTCTTACGAGCAGTACTTC.

This chain joins TRBV24-1 and TRBJ2-5; 8 bases match TRBD2. The CDR3 is 16 residues long. After removal of 3 bases from V and 5 bases from J, the junction contained 10 bases not matched to a gene. The germline V gene encodes CDR1 KGHDR and CDR2 SFDVKD. CDR3 in amino acids: CATSDPGQAGEETQYF. CDR3 DNA sequence: TGTGCCACCAGTGATCCGGGGCAAGCGGGAGAGGAGACCCAGTACTTC.

CDR3 in DNA: TGTGCCAGCAGTGATAGCGGGAGATCCGCCGGGGAGCTGTTTTTT. Translation gives CASSDSGRSAGELFF. The chain carries TRBV6-6 and TRBJ2-2, with TRBD2 identical over 9 bases. V was pared by 5 bases and J by 6 bases, with 7 bases of the junction left unmatched. In germline, CDR1 is MNHNY, CDR2 SVGAGI (reference sequence). This CDR3 region has 15 residues.

This chain links TRBV7-2 with TRBJ2-7; tentative D call: TRBD2 (6 bases). Germline values: CDR1 SGHTA, CDR2 FQGNSA. The CDR3 consists of 15 residues. Trimming left V 1 base short and J 7 bases short, with 17 bases between. The CDR3 here is CASSLDGGTMGEQYF. Here the CDR3 DNA reads TGTGCCAGCAGCTTAGATGGAGGGACCATGGGGGAGCAGTACTTC.

J is TRBJ1-4 and V is TRBV14; perhaps TRBD1 as D (5 bases). The CDR3 runs 16 residues. V lost 5 bases and J lost 4, with 17 bases in between. CDR1 SGHDN and CDR2 FVKESK come from the germline V gene. CDR3 sequence (DNA): TGTGCCAGCAGCTCACCAGACAGCCCGAGTAATGAAAAACTGTTTTTT. It is translated as CASSSPDSPSNEKLFF. Filled out from reference TRBV14 and TRBJ1-4, the complete variable domain reads EAGVTQFPSHSVIEKGQTVTLRCDPISGHDNLYWYRRVMGKEIKFLLHFVKESKQDESGMPNNRFLAERTGGTYSTLKVQPAELEDSGVYFCASSSPDSPSNEKLFFGSGTQLSVL.

This chain links TRBV2 with TRBJ1-1, with 11 nucleotides matching TRBD1. The CDR3 loop spans 14 amino acids. Trimming cost V 5 bases and J 5 bases; bases outside gene matches: 4. Germline CDR1 is SNHLY and CDR2 is FYNNEI. CDR3 loop: CASSTGTGGTEAFF. As DNA, the CDR3 is TGTGCCAGCAGTACCGGGACAGGGGGAACTGAAGCTTTCTTT. Using reference TRBV2 and TRBJ1-1 for the parts outside the CDR3, the full variable domain is EPEVTQTPSHQVTQMGQEVILRCVPISNHLYFYWYRQILGQKVEFLVSFYNNEISEKSEIFDDQFSVERPDGSNFTLKIRSTKLEDSAMYFCASSTGTGGTEAFFGQGTRLTVV.

The rearrangement links TRBV7-2 to TRBJ1-6; no definite D call. Germline V gene data show CDR1 as SGHTA and CDR2 as FQGNSA. V lost 5 bases to trimming and J lost 7 bases, with 12 bases between them. This CDR3 region has 14 residues. The CDR3 sequence is CASSLTWKNSPLHF. The CDR3 nucleotides are TGTGCCAGCAGCCTGACATGGAAGAATTCACCCCTCCACTTT.

J is TRBJ1-6 and V is TRBV7-6; a weak D match, TRBD1 (5 bases). The V and J ends lost 3 bases and 10 bases respectively, with 19 bases between them. The germline CDR1 and CDR2 sequences are SGHVS and FNYEAQ. The CDR3 has 16 residues. The CDR3 sequence: CASSLGTLGGESPLHF. The CDR3 coding sequence is TGTGCCAGCAGCTTGGGGACTCTGGGAGGGGAATCACCCCTCCACTTT.

This clone came up once. The chain couples TRBV21-1 to TRBJ2-5; TRBD2, as called in the table, went unchecked against the DNA. TRBV21-1 is classified as a pseudogene. The CDR3 consists of 23 residues. In nucleotides, the CDR3 is TGTGCCAGCAGCAAAGTTGGCTGGCGGGGGGTTCCGTCTTCCTGGACCACCCAAGAGACCCAGTACTTC. This codes for CASSKVGWRGVPSSWTTQETQYF.

A single count supports this clone. The chain carries TRBV4-3 and TRBJ2-4; D uncertain. The ends were cut back, 3 bases at V and 0 bases at J, with 9 bases in the middle. CDR1 is LGHNA, CDR2 YSLEER, per germline. CDR3 size: 15 residues. Here the CDR3 DNA reads TGCGCCAGCAGCCAGAGCGCGGTAGCCAAAAACATTCAGTACTTC. This encodes CASSQSAVAKNIQYF.

The genes are TRBV3-1 (or the pseudogene TRBV3-2) and TRBJ2-3, with 12 bases fitting TRBD2. The ends lost 2 bases at V and 2 bases at J; junction bases unmatched: 2. Germline V gene sequence: CDR1 LGHDT, CDR2 YNNKEL (reference sequence). The CDR3 consists of 16 residues. The CDR3 DNA reads TGTGCCAGCAGCCAACGGACTAGCGGGATCACAGATACGCAGTATTTT. Translated: CASSQRTSGITDTQYF.

This chain joins TRBV28 and TRBJ1-2, with D perhaps TRBD1 (5 bases). The length of the CDR3 is 15 residues. Germline V gene lookup returns CDR1 MDHEN and CDR2 SYDVKM. V lost 5 bases and J lost 2, with 15 bases in between. CDR3 in amino acids: CASSASWGGNYGYTF. CDR3 DNA sequence: TGTGCCAGCAGTGCCAGTTGGGGGGGGAACTATGGCTACACCTTC.

The J gene is TRBJ1-1, the V gene TRBV19; D remains ambiguous. CDR3 length: 15 residues. Per germline, CDR1 LNHDA and CDR2 SQIVND (reference sequence). Trimming stripped 10 bases from V and 4 bases from J, with 22 bases between. The CDR3 region is CATSRTVSSGTEAFF. CDR3 nucleotides: TGTGCCACCTCAAGGACGGTTAGTAGCGGCACTGAAGCTTTCTTT.

The chain combines TRBV30 with TRBJ1-2; possibly TRBD1 for D (5 bases). Trimming stripped 3 bases from V and 4 bases from J, with 18 bases between. Germline CDR1 GTSNPN, CDR2 SVGIG (reference sequence). The CDR3 totals 15 residues. CDR3 protein: CAWSQGAGRTYGYTF. The CDR3 region has the DNA TGTGCCTGGAGCCAAGGGGCAGGTCGTACCTATGGCTACACCTTC.

The chain has TRBV4-1 and TRBJ1-1; TRBD1 matches 9 bases. CDR3 length equals 16 residues. V gave up 4 bases and J gave up 3 bases; unmatched junction bases: 9. Germline CDR1 reads MGHRA; CDR2 reads YSYEKL. This chain's CDR3 is CASSLGTGKGDTEAFF. The CDR3 DNA sequence: TGCGCCAGCAGCCTTGGGACAGGGAAAGGAGACACTGAAGCTTTCTTT.

The gene calls are TRBV5-4 and TRBJ2-1; 8 bases agree with TRBD1. The CDR3 has 15 residues. The J segment lost 3 bases and the V segment lost 0 bases, leaving 2 bases of the junction unmatched. Germline CDR1 is SGHNT and CDR2 is YYREEE (reference sequence). The CDR3 nucleotides read TGTGCCAGCAGCTTGGCCACAGGGGGCTACAATGAGCAGTTCTTC. This sequence encodes CASSLATGGYNEQFF.

This clone was observed a handful of times. The chain employs TRBV27 and TRBJ1-6; TRBD1 is a possible D gene (5 bases). V lost 6 bases to trimming and J lost 14 bases, with 17 bases between them. The CDR3 runs 13 residues. The germline V gene has CDR1 MNHEY and CDR2 SMNVEV (reference sequence). Written as DNA, the CDR3 is TGTGCCAGCAGCATGGTCGGGCGCAGGGCCCTCCACTTT. Translation gives CASSMVGRRALHF.

This clone has just one count. CDR3 in amino acids: CASSPRTISEQYF. The CDR3 DNA reads TGTGCCAGCAGCCCCCGGACTATTAGCGAGCAGTACTTC. The gene calls are TRBV7-2 and TRBJ2-7; D may be TRBD2 (6 bases). The CDR3 consists of 13 residues. The V end was cut by 5 bases, the J end by 6 bases, with 14 bases between. Germline lookup yields CDR1 SGHTA and CDR2 FQGNSA. Variable domain in full (rest from reference TRBV7-2 and TRBJ2-7): GAGVSQSPSNKVTEKGKDVELRCDPISGHTALYWYRQSLGQGLEFLIYFQGNSAPDKSGLPSDRFSAERTGGSVSTLTIQRTQQEDSAVYLCASSPRTISEQYFGPGTRLTVT.